The 5 T cell receptor beta chains presented below share a single source sample, sequenced in a study of regulatory T cells in long-lasting Graves disease. The sample's time point: persistent/refractory GD, antithyroid drugs over 5 years with positive TRAb. Generation of the TCR library employed RNA extracted from PBMCs. TCR beta libraries were built with iRepertoire HTBI primers and Arm-PCR of CDR3 regions. TCRdb re-called the multiplex PCR reads with MiXCR, one entry per CDR3 protein. Of under 450,000 distinct CDR3 sequences detected, roughly 25% appear once; the ten largest clones hold approximately 27%. The sample here was peripheral blood mononuclear cells (PBMCs), taken when the disease was refractory, from a patient treated with antithyroid drugs. The receptors come from a woman between 40 and 50 years old with Graves disease.

This clonotype was observed many times. The V and J genes are TRBV28 and TRBJ1-5, with 10 positions matching TRBD1. Germline-derived CDR1 and CDR2 are MDHEN and SYDVKM. The CDR3 contains 16 residues. After removal of 2 bases from V and 2 bases from J, the junction contained 3 bases not matched to a gene. Written as DNA, the CDR3 is TGTGCCAGCAGTTTACGGGGGACAGGGGGCAATCAGCCCCAGCATTTT. Amino acid sequence: CASSLRGTGGNQPQHF.

This chain joins TRBV7-9 and TRBJ1-4; TRBD1 aligns across 7 bases. Germline loops: CDR1 SEHNR, CDR2 FQNEAQ (reference sequence). CDR3 length: 16 residues. The J segment lost 2 bases and the V segment lost 1 base, leaving 4 bases of the junction unmatched. CDR3 nucleotides: TGTGCCAGCAGCTTAGGGACAGGATCGACTAATGAAAAACTGTTTTTT. Translation gives CASSLGTGSTNEKLFF.

This clonotype was recorded a few times. The CDR3 is CAISVGRQGVDQPQHF. CDR3 nucleotides: TGTGCCATCTCAGTCGGTCGACAGGGAGTCGATCAGCCCCAGCATTTT. The rearrangement uses TRBV19 and TRBJ1-5; 7 nucleotides agree with TRBD1. The CDR3 length is 16 residues. Germline loops: CDR1 LNHDA, CDR2 SQIVND (reference sequence). With 10 bases clipped from V and 5 bases from J, the junction kept 17 bases outside the gene matches.

This clonotype is a singleton in its sample. The chain has TRBV29-1 and TRBJ2-7; the match to TRBD1 covers 7 bases. V was pared by 3 bases and J by 3 bases, with 5 bases of the junction left unmatched. The CDR3 is 13 amino acids. Looked up from germline, CDR1 is SQVTM and CDR2 is ANQGSEA. CDR3 nucleotide sequence: TGCAGCGTTGAGCAGGGGGACCACTACGAGCAGTACTTC. This translates into CSVEQGDHYEQYF.

This clonotype has a handful of counts. The chain uses TRBV15 and TRBJ1-2; no firm D call. Germline V gene sequence: CDR1 LNHNV, CDR2 YYDKDF (reference sequence). V dropped 0 bases and J dropped 7 bases, with 9 bases sitting between them. This CDR3 comprises 13 residues. CDR3 in amino acids: CATSRDAGFGYTF. In DNA form, the CDR3 reads TGTGCCACCAGCAGAGACGCGGGGTTTGGCTACACCTTC.